What follows are 27 T cell receptor beta chains derived from one specimen sequenced in a study of cytomegalovirus exposure and HLA in healthy donors. Using immunoSEQ multiplex PCR, the repertoire was profiled, and TCRdb retains in-frame clones only, with some absent. This table holds 280,000 or so clones, 88% found once. Sequenced input: PBMCs. The receptors come from a woman aged 18 to 35 in good health and CMV-seronegative.

V is TRBV5-1 and J is TRBJ2-7; 10 bases agree with TRBD1. Germline V lookup: CDR1 SGHRS, CDR2 YFSETQ. The CDR3 runs 16 residues. The J segment lost 2 bases and the V segment lost 1 base, leaving 6 bases of the junction unmatched. CDR3 bases: TGCGCCAGCAGCTTGCCCCTCGGGACAGGGGCCTACGAGCAGTACTTC. Its protein is CASSLPLGTGAYEQYF.

This chain uses TRBV29-1 with TRBJ2-5, with 12 bases matching TRBD2. Germline V CDR1 and CDR2: SQVTM, ANQGSEA. V was clipped by 6 bases and J by 1 base; unmatched bases: 9. This CDR3 contains 16 residues. The CDR3 sequence: CSVKGLAGGTQETQYF. In DNA form, the CDR3 reads TGCAGCGTGAAGGGACTAGCGGGCGGGACCCAAGAGACCCAGTACTTC.

The chain recombines TRBV6-5 with TRBJ1-1; no reliable D call. CDR1 is MNHEY, CDR2 SVGAGI, per germline. CDR3 length equals 14 residues. The V end was cut by 8 bases, the J end by 4 bases, with 17 bases between. The CDR3 loop reads CASFPGSGGTEAFF. CDR3 DNA: TGTGCCAGCTTTCCGGGGTCGGGAGGCACTGAAGCTTTCTTT.

This clone was found once. The CDR3 bases are TGCGCCAGCAGCCAAGCGGCAGGGGAGGGTGAAAAACTGTTTTTT. It specifies CASSQAAGEGEKLFF. The gene calls are TRBV4-3 and TRBJ1-4, with D tentatively TRBD1 (6 bases). This CDR3 is built from 15 residues. Germline V gene lookup returns CDR1 LGHNA and CDR2 YSLEER. V was cut by 1 base and J by 7 bases, with 13 bases left in between.

The V and J genes are TRBV10-3 and TRBJ2-7; 8 positions match TRBD2. Trimming at V came to 3 bases and at J to 3 bases, leaving 7 bases not matched to a gene. The germline V gene encodes CDR1 ENHRY and CDR2 SYGVKD. This CDR3 region has 15 residues. CDR3 amino acids: CAISEITSGFYEQYF. CDR3 nucleotide sequence: TGTGCCATCAGTGAAATAACTAGCGGATTCTACGAGCAGTACTTC.

This chain joins TRBV15 and TRBJ2-1; 7 positions agree with TRBD2. Germline values: CDR1 LNHNV, CDR2 YYDKDF (reference sequence). This CDR3 has 15 amino acids. The V and J ends lost 9 bases and 0 bases, in that order; junction bases with no gene match: 8. This CDR3 is CATQPAGRSYNEQFF. CDR3 nucleotides: TGTGCCACACAACCAGCGGGACGCTCCTACAATGAGCAGTTCTTC. Variable domain in full (rest from reference TRBV15 and TRBJ2-1): DAMVIQNPRYQVTQFGKPVTLSCSQTLNHNVMYWYQQKSSQAPKLLFHYYDKDFNNEADTPDNFQSRRPNTSFCFLDIRSPGLGDTAMYLCATQPAGRSYNEQFFGPGTRLTVL.

This CDR3 reads CATAGTGNSPLHF. The CDR3 DNA is TGTGCCACTGCCGGGACAGGGAATTCACCCCTCCACTTT. The chain joins TRBV28 to TRBJ1-6; 9 positions agree with TRBD1. Looked up from germline, CDR1 is MDHEN and CDR2 is SYDVKM. CDR3 size: 13 residues. Unmatched junction bases numbered 5, after V lost 10 bases and J lost 7 bases.

The chain links TRBV28 to TRBJ1-1, with TRBD1 identical over 7 bases. CDR1 and CDR2 from the germline V gene are MDHEN and SYDVKM. The CDR3 spans 13 residues. Germline trimming cut 3 bases from V and 10 bases from J; bases unmatched to any gene: 8. CDR3 protein: CASSFEGRDRAFF. The DNA for the CDR3 is TGTGCCAGCAGTTTCGAGGGGCGGGACAGAGCTTTCTTT.

In nucleotides, the CDR3 is TGTGCCAGCAGCTCCTCGGGAGGGACAGATACGCAGTATTTT. This sequence encodes CASSSSGGTDTQYF. The chain joins TRBV7-3 to TRBJ2-3, with 8 bases aligning to TRBD2. Trimming cost V 4 bases and J 3 bases; bases outside gene matches: 3. CDR1 is SGHTA, CDR2 FQGTGA, per germline. This CDR3 region has 14 residues. Full variable domain (missing parts from reference TRBV7-3 and TRBJ2-3): GAGVSQTPSNKVTEKGKYVELRCDPISGHTALYWYRQSLGQGPEFLIYFQGTGAADDSGLPNDRFFAVRPEGSVSTLKIQRTERGDSAVYLCASSSSGGTDTQYFGPGTRLTVL.

The chain couples TRBV6-1 to TRBJ2-7; 7 nucleotides agree with TRBD1. CDR3 length: 15 amino acids. Germline V gene lookup returns CDR1 MNHNS and CDR2 SASEGT. Trimming took 8 bases from V and 13 from J; bases not matched to a gene: 23. This CDR3 is CASRPYLDRIPIPYF. The CDR3 bases are TGTGCCAGCCGTCCTTATCTGGACAGGATTCCCATCCCCTACTTC.

The J gene is TRBJ1-3, the V gene TRBV2, with 8 bases lining up with TRBD1. From germline, CDR1 is SNHLY and CDR2 FYNNEI. Germline trimming cut 6 bases from V and 4 bases from J; bases unmatched to any gene: 8. The CDR3 loop spans 15 amino acids. The CDR3 protein is CASRARTGTGNTIYF. CDR3 DNA sequence: TGTGCCAGCAGGGCCCGGACAGGGACCGGAAACACCATATATTTT.

This chain links TRBV28 with TRBJ2-5; D is undetermined. The germline CDR1 and CDR2 sequences are MDHEN and SYDVKM. This CDR3 comprises 15 residues. The V and J ends lost 4 bases and 2 bases respectively, with 14 bases between them. CDR3 loop: CASSSSAYLQETQYF. In DNA form, the CDR3 reads TGTGCCAGCAGTTCTTCCGCCTACCTACAAGAGACCCAGTACTTC. Full variable domain (rest looked up from reference TRBV28 and TRBJ2-5): DVKVTQSSRYLVKRTGEKVFLECVQDMDHENMFWYRQDPGLGLRLIYFSYDVKMKEKGDIPEGYSVSREKKERFSLILESASTNQTSMYLCASSSSAYLQETQYFGPGTRLLVL.

This chain connects TRBV5-1 to TRBJ2-1, with D possibly matching TRBD1 (5 bases). With 2 bases removed from V and 6 bases from J, the gap between germline ends came to 9 bases. Germline V gene lookup returns CDR1 SGHRS and CDR2 YFSETQ. The CDR3 contains 13 residues. The CDR3 region is CASSFPRVNEQFF. DNA for the CDR3: TGCGCCAGCAGCTTCCCCAGGGTCAATGAGCAGTTCTTC.

The V gene is TRBV6-5, the J gene TRBJ1-2; D ambiguous. This CDR3 comprises 15 residues. Trimming took off 0 bases at V and 4 bases at J, with 12 bases between the two ends. Germline V gives CDR1 MNHEY, CDR2 SVGAGI. Written as DNA, the CDR3 is TGTGCCAGCAGTTACTCTAAGGGAGCCCCCTATGGCTACACCTTC. It specifies CASSYSKGAPYGYTF.

This clone was recorded only once. The chain links TRBV28 to TRBJ2-7; TRBD1 matches at 7 bases. From germline, CDR1 is MDHEN and CDR2 SYDVKM. The V gene end was trimmed by 3 bases and the J gene end by 0 bases; junction bases not matched to a gene: 17. This CDR3 contains 19 residues. CDR3 sequence (DNA): TGTGCCAGCAGTTTGACGACAGGGAGAGCCAGACCGAACTCCTACGAGCAGTACTTC. This translates into CASSLTTGRARPNSYEQYF. The whole variable domain, remainder taken from reference TRBV28 and TRBJ2-7, is DVKVTQSSRYLVKRTGEKVFLECVQDMDHENMFWYRQDPGLGLRLIYFSYDVKMKEKGDIPEGYSVSREKKERFSLILESASTNQTSMYLCASSLTTGRARPNSYEQYFGPGTRLTVT.

V is TRBV14 and J is TRBJ2-3, with a possible D match to TRBD2 (6 bases). The V gene's germline CDR1 is SGHDN and CDR2 FVKESK. The CDR3 loop spans 17 amino acids. The V end was cut by 0 bases, the J end by 0 bases, with 13 bases between. The CDR3 protein is CASSQDLGRGSTDTQYF. Written as DNA, the CDR3 is TGTGCCAGCAGCCAAGATCTGGGGCGGGGAAGCACAGATACGCAGTATTTT.

The table lists this clone with a count of one. The chain recombines TRBV7-6 with TRBJ2-3, with 8 bases matching TRBD1. The CDR3 runs to 16 residues. V lost 3 bases, J lost 0 bases, and 5 bases stayed unmatched. Germline CDR1 and CDR2: SGHVS and FNYEAQ. The CDR3: CASSLGTGMSTDTQYF. The DNA for the CDR3 is TGTGCCAGCAGCTTGGGGACAGGCATGAGCACAGATACGCAGTATTTT.

The CDR3 sequence is CASSLVSGSNEQFF. CDR3 bases: TGTGCCAGCAGCTTAGTCAGCGGGAGTAATGAGCAGTTCTTC. The rearrangement links TRBV5-6 to TRBJ2-1, with 8 bases lining up with TRBD2. Trimming took 2 bases from V and 7 from J; bases not matched to a gene: 5. The CDR3 is 14 amino acids. The germline V gene has CDR1 SGHDT and CDR2 YYEEEE.

The chain couples TRBV5-6 to TRBJ2-1; 10 bases line up with TRBD1. Looked up from germline, CDR1 is SGHDT and CDR2 is YYEEEE. The ends lost 0 bases at V and 3 bases at J; junction bases unmatched: 3. The CDR3 runs to 16 residues. The CDR3 DNA follows: TGTGCCAGCAGCTTGGAGACAGGGGGCTTCTACAATGAGCAGTTCTTC. It yields the protein CASSLETGGFYNEQFF.

Only one count was recorded for this clone. The rearrangement links TRBV27 to TRBJ1-1, with a tentative D call TRBD1 (5 bases). Trimming took 3 bases from V and 5 from J, leaving 37 bases between them. Germline CDR1 reads MNHEY; CDR2 reads SMNVEV (reference sequence). This CDR3 contains 22 residues. The chain's CDR3 is CASSFLNMRPPMFAPRGTEAFF. The CDR3, as DNA: TGTGCCAGCAGTTTCCTTAATATGCGCCCCCCTATGTTCGCGCCCCGGGGGACTGAAGCTTTCTTT.

The CDR3 DNA is TGCGCCAGCAGTGACCGGGACAGGGGATTTACCGGGGAGCTGTTTTTT. It codes for CASSDRDRGFTGELFF. The chain couples TRBV10-1 to TRBJ2-2, with 10 bases that match TRBD1. Looked up from germline, CDR1 is WNHNN and CDR2 is SYGVQD (reference sequence). With V trimmed by 3 bases and J by 5 bases, 6 bases remained unmatched. The CDR3 extends over 16 amino acids.

V gene TRBV7-8 combines with J gene TRBJ1-5; D not certain. The V and J ends lost 6 bases and 0 bases respectively, with 9 bases between them. The CDR3 covers 14 residues. Germline CDR1 and CDR2: SGHVS and FQNEAQ. Here the CDR3 reads CASRPRGSNQPQHF. CDR3 in DNA: TGTGCCAGCAGGCCTCGGGGTAGCAATCAGCCCCAGCATTTT.

Concerning this clone: The DNA is omitted, as the CDR3 cannot be located on it reliably, and the CDR3 follows TCRdb's listing. The gene calls are TRBV19 and TRBJ2-1; the D call TRBD2 from the table was never checked on the DNA. Germline V CDR1 and CDR2: LNHDA, SQIVND (reference sequence). The CDR3 is made up of 14 amino acids, end residues included. CDR3 protein: CASTSGGPRNEQFF.

The V gene is TRBV6-5, the J gene TRBJ1-1; 8 bases are a match to TRBD1. The CDR3 runs to 13 residues. Germline CDR1 MNHEY, CDR2 SVGAGI. The V and J ends lost 7 bases and 4 bases, in that order; junction bases with no gene match: 5. CDR3 DNA: TGTGCCAGCATTAACAGGGGGGGCACTGAAGCTTTCTTT. Protein product: CASINRGGTEAFF.

The CDR3 bases are TGTGCCAGCAGTTCCCGCGGGACAGGGGGGACTGAAGCTTTCTTT. Amino acids: CASSSRGTGGTEAFF. The chain uses TRBV6-5 and TRBJ1-1, with 11 bases lining up with TRBD1. The CDR3 has 15 amino acids. Germline-derived CDR1 and CDR2 are MNHEY and SVGAGI. V dropped 4 bases and J dropped 5; count of bases not matched to a gene: 6.

The gene calls are TRBV9 and TRBJ2-3, with 10 bases aligning to TRBD2. The ends lost 4 bases at V and 4 bases at J; junction bases unmatched: 6. Germline CDR1 and CDR2: SGDLS and YYNGEE. This CDR3 comprises 15 residues. The CDR3 nucleotides read TGTGCCAGCAGCCCCCGACTAGCGGGTGCAGATACGCAGTATTTT. This sequence encodes CASSPRLAGADTQYF.

The chain employs TRBV5-1 and TRBJ1-5; a possible D gene is TRBD1 (5 bases). CDR1 and CDR2 from the germline V gene are SGHRS and YFSETQ. The CDR3 is made up of 13 amino acids. Trimming pared 4 bases from V and 6 bases from J, leaving 11 bases between. CDR3 sequence reads: CASSPMGGQPQHF. CDR3 coding DNA: TGCGCCAGCAGCCCCATGGGGGGTCAGCCCCAGCATTTT.